This T cell receptor (beta chain) emerged from a study of shared clonotypes between healthy human individuals (dated by TCRdb to 2019 to 2021). For the study in its entirety: The cohort comprised a couple of women and three men aged 18 to 49 years. For each donor, three plates each were used for CD4 naive and CD4 memory, two plates were used for CD8 naive, and one plate was used for CD8 memory. To estimate repertoire size and how much clonotypes are shared between individuals, the study performed deep sequencing of blood TCR repertoires from roughly five healthy adults. Different laboratories and diverse techniques were used to prepare libraries and sequence TCR repertoires, to increase sequencing depth and limit assay-specific biases. Each donor's leukapheresis produced roughly between roughly 0.85 and 10 billion PBMCs.

On this clone itself: Its antigen specificity is not known. No much larger clone is present one base from it, and per-base qualities are unavailable.

Here is what the overall study found, with its caveats: Sampling was restricted to blood, and TCR repertoires in tissues likely differ from the TCR repertoires found in blood. Estimated clonotype richness was generally larger for naive than for memory subsets. Even with the large sequencing depth, rarefaction of the sorted-subset datasets indicated that sequencing was incomplete. Based on pairwise subsampling, the degree of clonotype sharing among donors was expected to be affected by sequencing depth. Clonotypes shared by all four sorted-subset donors showed higher generation probabilities than non-shared clonotypes. Across four donors, about 4.5% of naive CD4, over 3% of naive CD8, approximately 2.5% of memory CD4, and roughly 0.4% of memory CD8 clonotypes were shared. Because the study included a small number of donors, the genetic and exposure-history diversity represented was limited.

The donors were healthy, HIV-negative adults who had no recently reported acute infections or vaccinations. Every donor was a Caucasian adult residing in Nashville, Tennessee, USA. Magnetic negative selection was used to enrich CD4+ T cells, after which naive cells were positively selected on CD45RA and the negative fraction became the memory subset. Blood was collected by leukapheresis, and PBMCs were isolated by Ficoll-Histopaque density gradient centrifugation and then cryopreserved in liquid nitrogen vapor phase. Analytical flow cytometry was used to check the purity and quantity of every magnetically sorted T cell population. Genomic DNA was isolated from each sorted fraction and quantified by UV absorbance on a Nanodrop 2000c. TCR CDR3 regions were amplified from genomic DNA by multiplex PCR using the deep immunoSEQ assay. Extracted genomic DNA from each cell subset was distributed evenly across all wells of several immunoSEQ 96-well plates, and each plate was treated as a replicate. For sorted subsets, roughly 200 ng of genomic DNA, equivalent to 25,000 to 30,000 T cell genomes, went into each replicate PCR. Purified libraries were measured with a Qubit 3.0 fluorometer, size-checked on a Bioanalyzer 2100, and measured again with the KAPA Library Quantification kit. Every immunoSEQ 96-well plate was sequenced on a dedicated single-read 150-cycle Illumina NextSeq 550 flow cell. In the paper's pipeline: Because the immunoSEQ output held only junctional sequences and lacked quality scores, the filtering could not match the filtering applied to full-length reads. To assign V/J genes and CDR3, sequences were annotated using PyIR, a Python wrapper for IgBLAST v1.9, with IMGT germline references. Reads were removed for weak V/J assignments (E-value above 1e-6), missing CDR3, stop codons, out-of-frame junctions, or ambiguous translated residues. A V3J clonotype was defined by an identical inferred V gene, J gene, and CDR3 amino acid sequence. Percentage overlap between repertoires was computed as shared unique clonotypes divided by the size of the smaller repertoire. Richness of each repertoire was evaluated using RTK rarefaction, the Chao1 estimator, and Recon v2.1 estimates of unobserved clonotypes. Generation probabilities for all TCRbeta clonotypes obtained by the gDNA method from a handful of donors were computed using OLGA. TCRdb provides this immuneACCESS table in a form limited to in-frame rearrangements. Some clones are lacking; in checked studies, under half of them reflect an unresolved V gene, and why the rest are absent is not known. The D gene and trimming were derived from the DNA, and the V and J assignments and clone size from that table. This sample gives fewer than 1.8 million clones in total; roughly 98.5% of them show up just once. Clones ranked in the top ten supply 0.36% of the sample.

The sequenced sample consisted of naive CD4+ T cells sorted from blood. Taken with the paper, the label for cell subset or site translates to: CD45RA+ positively selected. The receptor comes from a man aged 25 to 40 in good health.

The DNA reads TGTGCCAGCAGCTTAGGTCAGCTTGGGGCTAATGAAAAACTGTTTTTT. Its protein reads: CASSLGQLGANEKLFF. The chain links TRBV7-9 with TRBJ1-4, with the D segment identity uncertain. V gives up 1 base and J gives up 3 bases, and the segment between their germline ends measures 12 bases. Spanning cysteine to phenylalanine, the CDR3 consists of 16 amino acids. Just CDR3 DNA is preserved here, 48 bases in frame from base 1. For CDR1 and CDR2, the germline V gene (reference sequence) lists SEHNR and FQNEAQ.